A single sample gave rise to the 24 T cell receptor beta chains below, sequenced in a study of blood T cells in healthy people across ages. Sample-barcoded 5' priming and a J-beta primer mix drove a second PCR of about 6 to 12 cycles. TCRdb fed the 5' RACE reads into MiXCR, producing one record per CDR3 protein. The sample has about 680,000 distinct CDR3 sequences, around half seen once. The sequenced material came from blood. All receptors come from a woman in her sixties in good health.

This clonotype was found many times. The gene calls are TRBV20-1 and TRBJ2-1; D is unclear. The V gene lost 3 bases and the J gene lost 7 bases, with 4 bases spanning the gap. CDR3 length equals 10 residues. In germline, CDR1 is DFQATT, CDR2 SNEGSKA (reference sequence). The chain's CDR3 is CSASFNEQFF. CDR3 nucleotide sequence: TGCAGTGCTAGTTTTAATGAGCAGTTCTTC.

CDR3 residues: CASSPKTANEQYF. The DNA for the CDR3 is TGTGCCAGCTCACCCAAGACAGCGAACGAGCAGTACTTC. The genes are TRBV18 and TRBJ2-4, with a possible D match to TRBD1 (5 bases). TRBJ2-7 explains the end of the DNA better; the J call may be wrong. The CDR3 has 13 amino acids. CDR1 and CDR2 (germline): KGHSH, LQKENI.

The chain uses TRBV20-1 and TRBJ2-4; 9 bases are shared with TRBD2. The J call may be in error: the DNA end matches TRBJ2-7 better. This CDR3 is built from 15 residues. Germline V gives CDR1 DFQATT, CDR2 SNEGSKA (reference sequence). The CDR3: CSARSPSGISYEQYF. In DNA form, the CDR3 reads TGCAGTGCTAGGTCCCCTAGCGGGATCTCCTACGAGCAGTACTTC.

The table lists this clonotype with many counts. This may stem from a read error, because a much larger clone lies one nucleotide away. The rearrangement links TRBV7-2 to TRBJ2-5, with 14 bases matching TRBD2. Germline V gives CDR1 SGHTA, CDR2 FQGNSA. This CDR3 has 15 amino acids. The V and J ends lost 2 bases and 11 bases, in that order; junction bases with no gene match: 7. The CDR3 here is CASSLWTSGGNEQYF. The CDR3 DNA follows: TGTGCCAGCAGCTTATGGACTAGCGGGGGGAATGAGCAGTACTTC.

Only a few counts were recorded for this clonotype. The rearrangement links TRBV12-3 or TRBV12-4 to TRBJ2-7; D remains unclear. Trimming pared 7 bases from V and 6 bases from J, leaving 16 bases between. The CDR3 spans 13 residues. This chain's CDR3 is CASNTRNSAEQYF. CDR3 in DNA: TGTGCCAGCAATACTCGGAACAGCGCCGAGCAGTACTTC.

The chain employs TRBV14 and TRBJ1-1; no clear D gene. CDR1 and CDR2 from the germline V gene are SGHDN and FVKESK. The CDR3 is 13 amino acids. Trimming shortened V by 4 bases and J by 10 bases, and 16 bases separated the two germline ends. This chain's CDR3 is CASSPTTGFVAFF. In nucleotides, the CDR3 is TGTGCCAGCAGCCCCACGACGGGCTTTGTAGCTTTCTTT.

The V gene is TRBV28, the J gene TRBJ2-5; D remains ambiguous. TRBJ2-7 explains the end of the DNA better; the J call may be wrong. Germline V gene data show CDR1 as MDHEN and CDR2 as SYDVKM. The CDR3 is 12 residues long. The CDR3 protein is CASSPENIEQYF. CDR3 in DNA: TGTGCCAGCAGCCCAGAAAACATCGAGCAGTACTTC.

This clonotype was seen a few times. The chain is built from TRBV9 and TRBJ2-5, with 7 bases lining up with TRBD1. The V gene end was trimmed by 4 bases and the J gene end by 3 bases; junction bases not matched to a gene: 6. CDR1 and CDR2 from the germline V gene are SGDLS and YYNGEE. The CDR3 runs 14 residues. The CDR3 DNA reads as TGTGCCAGCAGCTTCGACAGGGCCGAAGAGACCCAGTACTTC. It is translated as CASSFDRAEETQYF.

The chain has TRBV7-2 and TRBJ2-1; a weak D match, TRBD2 (6 bases). V was shortened by 6 bases and J by 0 bases, with 15 bases between the two germline ends. This CDR3 has 16 amino acids. The V gene's germline CDR1 is SGHTA and CDR2 FQGNSA. The CDR3 is CASRLKAGSSYNEQFF. CDR3 DNA: TGTGCCAGCAGACTTAAGGCGGGGAGCTCCTACAATGAGCAGTTCTTC.

The chain couples TRBV20-1 to TRBJ2-5; TRBD1 is a possible D gene (6 bases). Trimming left V 4 bases short and J 3 bases short, with 9 bases between. The CDR3 is 12 amino acids. The V gene's germline CDR1 is DFQATT and CDR2 SNEGSKA (reference sequence). The CDR3 sequence: CSATPGEETQYF. The CDR3 DNA is TGCAGTGCTACCCCAGGGGAAGAGACCCAGTACTTC.

V gene TRBV28 combines with J gene TRBJ2-5; TRBD2 matches at 10 bases. The CDR3 is 14 residues long. CDR1 is MDHEN, CDR2 SYDVKM, per germline. The ends lost 2 bases at V and 11 bases at J; junction bases unmatched: 8. The DNA of the CDR3 is TGTGCCAGCAGTTTACTAGCGGGAGTCAGAAAGCAGTACTTC. Encoded protein: CASSLLAGVRKQYF.

J is TRBJ2-7 and V is TRBV5-1; D ambiguous. The CDR3 has 14 amino acids. Trimming pared 0 bases from V and 2 bases from J, leaving 9 bases between. Looked up from germline, CDR1 is SGHRS and CDR2 is YFSETQ. CDR3 residues: CASSLGLGTYEQYF. The CDR3, as DNA: TGCGCCAGCAGCTTGGGTCTAGGGACCTACGAGCAGTACTTC.

In DNA, the CDR3 is TGCAGCGGGAAGGCCGACAGGGGCTCCTACAATGAGCAGTTCTTC. Its protein product is CSGKADRGSYNEQFF. V usage is TRBV29-1 and J usage is TRBJ2-1, with 8 bases aligning to TRBD1. Germline V gene data show CDR1 as SQVTM and CDR2 as ANQGSEA. CDR3 size: 15 residues. Germline trimming cut 7 bases from V and 0 bases from J; bases unmatched to any gene: 8.

The chain employs TRBV7-2 and TRBJ1-5; no clear D gene. The ends were cut back, 5 bases at V and 4 bases at J, with 6 bases in the middle. The CDR3 runs 12 residues. The germline gives CDR1 SGHTA, CDR2 FQGNSA. CDR3 sequence reads: CASSPHNQPQHF. CDR3 nucleotide sequence: TGTGCCAGCAGCCCCCATAATCAGCCCCAGCATTTT.

This chain links TRBV6-5 with TRBJ1-2; D possibly corresponds to TRBD1 (6 bases). The V end lost 8 bases, the J end lost 7 bases, and 17 bases lay between the germline ends. CDR1 is MNHEY and CDR2 is SVGAGI in the germline V gene. The CDR3 sequence is 13 residues long. The CDR3 coding sequence is TGTGCCAGCGCCGCACAGGGACACTGTGGCTACACCTTC. It codes for CASAAQGHCGYTF.

This clonotype was counted only a few times. The chain has TRBV4-2 and TRBJ2-5; 7 nucleotides agree with TRBD1. The germline V gene has CDR1 LGHNA and CDR2 YNFKEQ. There are 14 residues in the CDR3. J was trimmed by 6 bases and V by 3 bases; bases with no gene match: 7. CDR3 DNA: TGTGCCAGCAGCCAGGAGACAGGGAGAAAGACCCAGTACTTC. Amino acids: CASSQETGRKTQYF.

This clonotype was seen repeatedly, ten times or more. The J gene is TRBJ2-4, the V gene TRBV7-2, with D maybe TRBD2 (5 bases). The CDR3 runs to 15 residues. Germline loops: CDR1 SGHTA, CDR2 FQGNSA. V dropped 2 bases and J dropped 0 bases, with 8 bases sitting between them. In nucleotides, the CDR3 is TGTGCCAGCAGCTTACGACTATTAGCCAAAAACATTCAGTACTTC. It encodes CASSLRLLAKNIQYF.

The DNA for the CDR3 is TGTGCCAGCAGCCGGAAGGGAGGGACTCTCACAGATACGCAGTATTTT. Residues: CASSRKGGTLTDTQYF. The J gene is TRBJ2-3, the V gene TRBV27; 7 bases map to TRBD2. Germline trimming cut 6 bases from V and 2 bases from J; bases unmatched to any gene: 11. The CDR3 is 16 amino acids. CDR1 and CDR2 (germline): MNHEY, SMNVEV (reference sequence).

To note about this clonotype: A read error may explain this, as a much larger clone is one base away. The V gene is TRBV6-2 or TRBV6-3, the J gene TRBJ2-3; D gene ambiguous. The CDR3 length is 14 residues. The V gene's germline CDR1 is MNHEY and CDR2 SVGEGT. Trimming shortened V by 4 bases and J by 8 bases, and 16 bases separated the two germline ends. CDR3 region: CASSFGRTACTQYF. CDR3 DNA: TGTGCCAGCAGTTTCGGTAGGACCGCCTGTACGCAGTATTTT.

The table lists this clonotype with a few counts. The V call is TRBV5-1, the J call TRBJ2-7, with 7 nucleotides matching TRBD1. CDR1 is SGHRS, CDR2 YFSETQ, per germline. The length of the CDR3 is 14 residues. V was clipped by 3 bases and J by 2 bases; unmatched bases: 5. The CDR3 coding sequence is TGCGCCAGCAGCTCCCGGACAGGCCCCTACGAGCAGTACTTC. It encodes CASSSRTGPYEQYF.

This chain uses TRBV29-1 with TRBJ2-5, with D hard to call. Trimming removed 4 bases from V and 9 bases from J, with 9 bases in between. Germline V CDR1 and CDR2: SQVTM, ANQGSEA. The CDR3 consists of 10 residues. The CDR3 reads CSVGSAPQYF. CDR3 in DNA: TGCAGCGTTGGGAGCGCTCCCCAGTACTTC. The entire variable domain, with the rest obtained from reference TRBV29-1 and TRBJ2-5, is as follows: SAVISQKPSRDICQRGTSLTIQCQVDSQVTMMFWYRQQPGQSLTLIATANQGSEATYESGFVIDKFPISRPNLTFSTLTVSNMSPEDSSIYLCSVGSAPQYFGPGTRLLVL.

CDR3 region: CSVDSRTGHNYGYTF. The CDR3 DNA reads TGCAGCGTTGATAGCAGGACAGGACATAACTATGGCTACACCTTC. The chain uses TRBV29-1 and TRBJ1-2; 7 bases align to TRBD1. Trimming removed 3 bases from V and 1 base from J; junction bases left unmatched: 8. The CDR3 consists of 15 residues. The germline V gene encodes CDR1 SQVTM and CDR2 ANQGSEA.

This chain uses TRBV12-3 or TRBV12-4 with TRBJ2-5; TRBD1 matches 7 bases. With V trimmed by 3 bases and J by 11 bases, 12 bases remained unmatched. The CDR3 spans 14 residues. CDR3 sequence (DNA): TGTGCCAGCAGTTTGGACAGGTCTTCGTGGGAGCAGTACTTC. Protein: CASSLDRSSWEQYF.

The chain joins TRBV7-2 to TRBJ2-4; the match to TRBD2 covers 12 bases. Near its end, the DNA agrees better with TRBJ2-7, so the J call may be wrong. CDR1 and CDR2 (germline): SGHTA, FQGNSA. This CDR3 is built from 16 residues. Written as DNA, the CDR3 is TGTGCCAGCAGCTCTAGCGGGAGGGTCCCCCCCTACGAGCAGTACTTC. It yields the protein CASSSSGRVPPYEQYF.